A single T cell receptor (beta chain) is shown here with its context. What this receptor recognizes is not known. It has no much larger one-base neighbor in the sample; base qualities were not kept. The immunoSEQ Assay, a bias-controlled multiplex PCR, was used to amplify TCRbeta CDR3 regions from genomic DNA. Turning to the authors' computational methods: Nucleated cell counts per sample were estimated from amplification of reference gene primers within the assay. Sequence reads were collapsed and filtered to measure the absolute abundance of every unique TCRbeta CDR3 rearrangement. For each sample, productive Simpson clonality was calculated by taking the square root of Simpson's diversity index across productive rearrangements. TCRdb retrieved this table from immuneACCESS and kept in-frame rearrangements only. Not all clones are present; in checked studies, unresolved V genes account for under half, and no reason is known for the remainder. The V and J calls and the clone size are those of that table, but D and trimming were determined from the DNA. The sample contains about 220,000 clones, 80% of them found a single time. Around 5.4% of the sample comes from the top ten.

This entry belongs to a study of blood T cell repertoires in COVID-19 (dated by TCRdb to 2018 to 2020). The study in broad terms: Collaborator samples came from the United States, Italy and Spain and covered acute and convalescent phases of COVID-19. The repertoires were released in a freely available public database meant as a resource for research on the immune response to SARS-CoV-2. Nearly every sample came with metadata listing a de-identified subject ID, COVID-19 status, age in years and sex. The samples were drawn from two sources: the first 160 participants of the ongoing ImmuneRACE study, and over 950 subjects contributed by 6 global collaborators. Where available, HLA class I and class II types were taken from metadata supplied by the sample provider and were not determined by assay-based typing. The prospective study material was composed of cDNA or gDNA derived from T cells, B-cell-depleted T cells, or PBMCs. Subjects who had been exposed to COVID-19, were actively infected with it, or had recovered from it provided the deeply sampled blood TCRbeta repertoires that made up the dataset.

CDR1 is given as MDHEN and CDR2 as SYDVKM, both from the germline V gene. V sheds 0 bases and J sheds 4 bases, leaving 7 bases between their ends. Including cysteine and phenylalanine, the CDR3 has 14 amino acids. Only the CDR3 portion is preserved as DNA: 42 bases, with reading frame beginning at the first base. What the study reported, not specific to this receptor: How much clinical and demographic metadata was included differed by source and by participant, and the metadata was provided uncurated.

Each collaborating institution followed its own protocols to collect whole blood in K2EDTA tubes. For TCRbeta analysis, collaborator samples were shipped as frozen whole blood, as isolated PBMCs, or as DNA extracted from either sample type. This clonotype was obtained from a human donor in a cohort sampled during active COVID-19. In this chain, TRBV28 is recombined with TRBJ1-5; a weak D assignment points to TRBD1 (5 bases agree). Specimen: peripheral blood. Here the CDR3 is given as CASSLWAGNQPQHF. At the DNA level, the sequence is TGTGCCAGCAGTTTATGGGCAGGGAATCAGCCCCAGCATTTT.